Here is one TCR beta chain with its context. This entry belongs to a study of blood T cell repertoires in COVID-19. Data came from immunoSEQ multiplex PCR; TCRdb stores just in-frame clones and leaves some out. The sample has around 91,000 clones; 79% are singletons. Germline values: CDR1 SNHLY, CDR2 FYNNEI. The V and J ends lost 6 bases and 7 bases respectively, with 13 bases between them. The CDR3 length is 12 residues. The clonotype comes from a woman older than 75 with active or convalescent COVID-19. The sequencing sample was made of peripheral blood. The rearrangement joins TRBV2 to TRBJ2-7; the D gene is possibly TRBD2 (5 bases). The CDR3 spells CASRLASREQYF. Here the CDR3 DNA reads TGTGCCAGCAGGCTAGCCTCGAGGGAGCAGTACTTC. The entire variable domain, with the rest obtained from reference TRBV2 and TRBJ2-7, is as follows: EPEVTQTPSHQVTQMGQEVILRCVPISNHLYFYWYRQILGQKVEFLVSFYNNEISEKSEIFDDQFSVERPDGSNFTLKIRSTKLEDSAMYFCASRLASREQYFGPGTRLTVT.